This T cell receptor (beta chain) is from a study of chemoradiotherapy in HPV16-positive cancers. Study-level points and caveats: Candidate HPV-specific clones and E7-related TCR motifs grew in tumor during treatment. Only a couple of HPV16-positive patients supplied the functional HPV-specificity definition.

Looked up from germline, CDR1 is GTSNPN and CDR2 is SVGIG (reference sequence). CDR3 length equals 12 residues. V lost 2 bases, J lost 9 bases, and 12 bases lay in between. In regard to this clone: The antigen is not known.

Only in-frame clones appear in the TCRdb table, and some are missing; sequencing was by immunoSEQ multiplex PCR. The sample lists roughly 32,000 clones, nearly 90% seen once, with more than 3% in the top ten. This clonotype was obtained from a human donor with HPV-associated anogenital cancer. The genes are TRBV30 and TRBJ2-3, with D perhaps matching TRBD1 or TRBD2 (7 bases each). This sample comprised blood, obtained from a patient who underwent chemoradiotherapy. Here the CDR3 DNA reads TGTGCCTGGAGTCTCCAGGGGGGGACGCAGTATTTT. Translation: CAWSLQGGTQYF.